This entry lists 19 T cell receptor beta chains sequenced from one sample in a study of regulatory T cells in long-lasting Graves disease. Documented time point: persistent/refractory GD, antithyroid drugs over 5 years with positive TRAb. PBMC RNA served as the TCR library source. CDR3-region Arm-PCR and iRepertoire HTBI primers produced the TCR beta libraries. One entry per CDR3 protein results from TCRdb running MiXCR on the multiplex PCR reads. The sample has roughly 300,000 distinct CDR3 sequences, around 20% seen once. The sample consisted of peripheral blood mononuclear cells (PBMCs), taken when the disease was refractory, from a patient treated with antithyroid drugs. Every receptor here comes from a female donor with Graves disease.

This clonotype was picked up a small number of times. The rearrangement links TRBV11-2 to TRBJ2-2, with D perhaps being TRBD1 or TRBD2 (5 bases each). CDR1 and CDR2 from the germline V gene are SGHAT and FQNNGV. Trimming cost V 5 bases and J 2 bases, with 9 bases left between them. The CDR3 runs to 14 residues. This chain's CDR3 is CASSARDNTGELFF. The CDR3 DNA follows: TGTGCCAGCAGCGCCCGGGACAACACCGGGGAGCTGTTTTTT.

The rearrangement links TRBV12-3 or TRBV12-4 to TRBJ2-5; a weak D match, TRBD1 (5 bases). The CDR3 runs 14 residues. V was trimmed by 0 bases and J by 7 bases, leaving 12 bases between them. This CDR3 is CASSLARGPGTQYF. The CDR3 bases are TGTGCCAGCAGTTTAGCAAGGGGCCCGGGGACCCAGTACTTC.

The rearrangement uses TRBV6-2 or TRBV6-3 and TRBJ2-7, with a weak D call TRBD1 (5 bases). CDR3 length: 14 residues. Germline lookup yields CDR1 MNHEY and CDR2 SVGEGT. Between the trimmed V and J ends, which lost 5 bases and 6 bases, there was a span of 17 bases. The CDR3 spells CASSNRWISGEQYF. CDR3 DNA sequence: TGTGCCAGCAGTAACAGGTGGATCTCGGGCGAGCAGTACTTC.

This clonotype showed up many times. The rearrangement joins TRBV6-1 to TRBJ1-1; D is possibly TRBD1 (6 bases). V was pared by 9 bases and J by 6 bases, with 17 bases between. The CDR3 is made up of 13 amino acids. Per germline, CDR1 MNHNS and CDR2 SASEGT. The CDR3 sequence: CASETNGQSEAFF. The CDR3 DNA reads as TGTGCCAGTGAGACGAATGGACAGTCTGAAGCTTTCTTT.

The genes are TRBV6-1 and TRBJ2-5; possible D gene TRBD1, 6 bases. Germline CDR1 reads MNHNS; CDR2 reads SASEGT. V was clipped by 7 bases and J by 2 bases, with 23 bases between them. This CDR3 comprises 17 residues. CDR3 region: CASTLRSRQGWQETQYF. In nucleotides, the CDR3 is TGTGCCAGCACTCTTCGATCCCGGCAGGGGTGGCAAGAGACCCAGTACTTC.

This clonotype has just a few counts. The genes are TRBV12-3 or TRBV12-4 and TRBJ1-4, with a tentative D call TRBD1 (5 bases). The CDR3 runs 13 residues. V gave up 9 bases and J gave up 4 bases, with 12 bases separating them. This CDR3 is CASADSGNEKLFF. The DNA for the CDR3 is TGTGCCAGTGCCGACAGTGGTAATGAAAAACTGTTTTTT.

In this sample, this clonotype turned up many times. V is TRBV7-8 and J is TRBJ1-4; maybe TRBD1 (6 bases). The CDR3 runs 14 residues. Trimming removed 2 bases from V and 6 bases from J, with 10 bases in between. The germline CDR1 and CDR2 sequences are SGHVS and FQNEAQ. CDR3 region: CASSLSGGDEKLFF. For the CDR3, the DNA is TGTGCCAGCAGCTTAAGTGGGGGCGATGAAAAACTGTTTTTT.

This clonotype was found a few times. The chain employs TRBV24-1 and TRBJ2-2; 7 nucleotides match TRBD1. Germline values: CDR1 KGHDR, CDR2 SFDVKD. The length of the CDR3 is 16 residues. Trimming took 2 bases from V and 3 from J; bases not matched to a gene: 5. For the CDR3, the DNA is TGTGCCACCAGTGATTCCCGGCAGGGGGACACCGGGGAGCTGTTTTTT. This gives the protein CATSDSRQGDTGELFF.

About this clonotype itself: It may be a read error: a sequence one base away is much more abundant. The chain carries TRBV27 and TRBJ1-2; D is possibly TRBD1 (5 bases). The CDR3 is 17 amino acids. The germline V and J ends were trimmed by 6 bases and 2 bases, with 22 bases remaining between them. The germline CDR1 and CDR2 sequences are MNHEY and SMNVEV (reference sequence). The CDR3 DNA reads TGTGCCAGCAGCCCCACCGCCTCCGGGACGATAAACTATGGCTACACCTTC. Amino acid sequence: CASSPTASGTINYGYTF.

This clonotype was recorded a few times. This chain joins TRBV20-1 and TRBJ1-1; D gene ambiguous. Germline assignment: CDR1 DFQATT and CDR2 SNEGSKA (reference sequence). Deletions cut 3 bases from V and 7 bases from J, with 9 bases between. This CDR3 contains 11 residues. The CDR3 region has the DNA TGCAGTGCTAGGATCGGGATTGAAGCTTTCTTT. Its translation is CSARIGIEAFF.

J is TRBJ1-1 and V is TRBV7-9, with unresolved D. Germline lookup yields CDR1 SEHNR and CDR2 FQNEAQ (reference sequence). V lost 1 base and J lost 6, with 12 bases in between. This CDR3 has 14 residues. Written as DNA, the CDR3 is TGTGCCAGCAGCTTAGTCCTTTTTGACGCTGAAGCTTTCTTT. Translation gives CASSLVLFDAEAFF.

The chain links TRBV5-6 to TRBJ2-1; TRBD2 aligns across 7 bases. CDR1 SGHDT and CDR2 YYEEEE come from the germline V gene. Germline trimming cut 0 bases from V and 2 bases from J; bases unmatched to any gene: 5. This CDR3 has 16 residues. The CDR3 bases are TGTGCCAGCAGCTTGGGGGGGGACTATCCCTACAATGAGCAGTTCTTC. It yields the protein CASSLGGDYPYNEQFF.

The rearrangement links TRBV2 to TRBJ2-1, with TRBD1 as a possible D gene (6 bases). CDR1 and CDR2 from the germline V gene are SNHLY and FYNNEI. The CDR3 totals 11 residues. V was clipped by 9 bases and J by 12 bases, with 15 bases between them. CDR3 nucleotides: TGTGCCAGTTCAGGGGAGCTCCGGCAGTTCTTC. This codes for CASSGELRQFF.

The table lists this clonotype with a count of one. This may come from a read error, since a much larger clone is one base off. Without the conserved terminal phenylalanine or tryptophan, this CDR3 likely stems from a read error. This chain connects TRBV29-1 to TRBJ2-7; 7 bases match TRBD2. With V trimmed by 4 bases and J by 2 bases, 5 bases remained unmatched. This CDR3 spans 13 amino acids. The germline V gene has CDR1 SQVTM and CDR2 ANQGSEA. The CDR3 region has the DNA TGCAGCGTTGTTGGGACTATTACCTACGAGCAGTACCTC. This translates into CSVVGTITYEQYL.

This clonotype was counted only a few times. The gene calls are TRBV27 and TRBJ1-6; D ambiguous. V shed 6 bases and J shed 3 bases, with 15 bases lying between them. Germline V gives CDR1 MNHEY, CDR2 SMNVEV (reference sequence). The CDR3 is 16 amino acids. The CDR3: CASSSLSRVYNSPLHF. The CDR3 nucleotides read TGTGCCAGCAGCTCCTTAAGCCGCGTCTATAATTCACCCCTCCACTTT.

The chain has TRBV7-8 and TRBJ2-7; 8 bases line up with TRBD2. This CDR3 is 17 amino acids long. The ends lost 5 bases at V and 3 bases at J; junction bases unmatched: 15. Germline assignment: CDR1 SGHVS and CDR2 FQNEAQ. CDR3 in DNA: TGTGCCAGCAGCAAATACCAATCTAGCGGGTCTTTCTACGAGCAGTACTTC. Protein: CASSKYQSSGSFYEQYF. Looking up the rest from reference TRBV7-8 and TRBJ2-7 gives the full variable domain: GAGVSQSPRYKVAKRGQDVALRCDPISGHVSLFWYQQALGQGPEFLTYFQNEAQLDKSGLPSDRFFAERPEGSVSTLKIQRTQQEDSAVYLCASSKYQSSGSFYEQYFGPGTRLTVT.

The chain uses TRBV30 and TRBJ2-5; D might be TRBD1 or TRBD2, each matching 6 bases. CDR1 and CDR2 from the germline V gene are GTSNPN and SVGIG (reference sequence). The CDR3 loop spans 13 amino acids. Trimming removed 5 bases at V and 5 bases at J, with 15 bases between. CDR3 loop: CAWAPRGRETQYF. The CDR3 DNA reads as TGTGCCTGGGCCCCCCGGGGGCGCGAGACCCAGTACTTC.

The gene calls are TRBV7-9 and TRBJ2-7; TRBD1 agrees at 7 bases. The germline CDR1 and CDR2 sequences are SEHNR and FQNEAQ (reference sequence). This CDR3 region has 15 residues. Trimming took 4 bases from V and 5 from J; bases not matched to a gene: 11. CDR3 loop: CASSSMTGPRDEQYF. In DNA, the CDR3 is TGTGCCAGCAGCTCGATGACAGGGCCCCGAGACGAGCAGTACTTC.

The rearrangement links TRBV10-3 to TRBJ2-7; 8 bases line up with TRBD1. Per germline, CDR1 ENHRY and CDR2 SYGVKD. The J segment lost 4 bases and the V segment lost 6 bases, leaving 5 bases of the junction unmatched. The CDR3 length is 13 residues. The CDR3 sequence is CAISADRVYEQYF. The CDR3 DNA sequence: TGTGCCATCAGCGCGGACAGGGTTTACGAGCAGTACTTC.